This T cell receptor (beta chain) was found in a study of naive and memory T cell subsets. Overall study findings and caveats: RNA-based TCR counts may shift with T cell activation and differentiation. In CD4 and CD8 cells, diversity dropped from naive through EMRA.

The sample holds a few counts of this clonotype. Its antigen is not known. V was clipped by 1 base and J by 2 bases, with 13 bases between them. Per the germline V gene, CDR1 is SGHVS and CDR2 is FNYEAQ. The CDR3 length is 16 residues. Both TRBC1 and TRBC2 were covered by a beta constant-region primer of two equimolar oligonucleotides. TCRdb fed the UMI-ligation and nested PCR reads into MiXCR, producing one record per CDR3 protein. The sample has around 40,000 distinct CDR3 sequences; about an eighth are singletons. Material: effector memory CD4+ T cells from blood. Indicated subset: effector memory, CD45RA- CD27-. This receptor was identified in a human donor in good health. The chain recombines TRBV7-6 with TRBJ2-3, with unresolved D. The CDR3 protein is CASSLGLRRATDTQYF. CDR3 bases: TGTGCCAGCAGCTTAGGGTTACGACGGGCCACAGATACGCAGTATTTT.